This section outlines one T cell receptor beta chain sequence together with its context. The sample originates from a study of technical replicates of blood from several donors. TCRdb keeps only in-frame clones here, not all; method: immunoSEQ multiplex PCR. The table lists 55,000 to 80,000 clones, approximately 97% of them singletons, with approximately 0.2% in the top ten. Germline assignment: CDR1 GTSNPN and CDR2 SVGIG (reference sequence). J gave up 4 bases and V 5 bases, and 8 bases lay outside the gene matches. This CDR3 region has 14 residues. The receptor was isolated from a human donor in good health. Sequenced sample: T cells isolated from PBMCs. V gene TRBV30 combines with J gene TRBJ1-1; 9 bases agree with TRBD1. CDR3 in DNA: TGTGCCTGGCAACCGGGACAGGGATCCACTGAAGCTTTCTTT. Translated: CAWQPGQGSTEAFF.